The 18 T cell receptor beta chains given below trace back to one sample, sequenced in a study of response to subunit inactivated influenza vaccine. TCRdb ran MiXCR on the RT-PCR reads and lists one entry per CDR3 protein. Found here are approximately 700,000 distinct CDR3 sequences, around 14% of them singletons; the top ten hold roughly 6.4%. The material sequenced was PBMCs from blood, taken roughly 2 weeks before vaccination. Every receptor here comes from a man aged 50-59 years who received an inactivated influenza vaccine.

This chain connects TRBV15 to TRBJ2-7; 8 nucleotides align to TRBD1. The junction had 8 bases not matched to a gene; V was cut back by 4 bases and J by 6 bases. The CDR3 runs 14 residues. Per the germline V gene, CDR1 is LNHNV and CDR2 is YYDKDF (reference sequence). In DNA form, the CDR3 reads TGTGCCACCAGCATCAGGACAGGGAAGGGCGAGCAGTACTTC. This translates into CATSIRTGKGEQYF. Combining the CDR3 with reference TRBV15 and TRBJ2-7 gives the whole variable domain DAMVIQNPRYQVTQFGKPVTLSCSQTLNHNVMYWYQQKSSQAPKLLFHYYDKDFNNEADTPDNFQSRRPNTSFCFLDIRSPGLGDTAMYLCATSIRTGKGEQYFGPGTRLTVT.

Many counts were recorded for this clonotype. Mismatch with germline at one junction end may stem from a read error. The chain combines TRBV7-9 with TRBJ1-5; possibly TRBD1 for D (6 bases). In germline, CDR1 is SEHNR, CDR2 FQNEAQ (reference sequence). This CDR3 region has 15 residues. CDR3 sequence reads: CVSSPGGASNQPQHF. The CDR3 region has the DNA TGTGTCAGCAGCCCTGGGGGGGCTAGCAATCAGCCCCAGCATTTT.

The chain has TRBV4-2 and TRBJ2-7, with D possibly matching TRBD1 (6 bases). With 1 base removed from V and 0 bases from J, the gap between germline ends came to 16 bases. The germline V gene encodes CDR1 LGHNA and CDR2 YNFKEQ. The CDR3 spans 17 residues. The CDR3 DNA reads TGTGCCAGCAGCCAAGGACCCCCCGACAGGAACTCCTACGAGCAGTACTTC. It codes for CASSQGPPDRNSYEQYF.

This clonotype was found once. A single base separates this from a much larger clone, so it may be a read error. The V gene is TRBV20-1, the J gene TRBJ2-2, with TRBD1 identical over 8 bases. The CDR3 extends over 16 amino acids. Germline CDR1 reads DFQATT; CDR2 reads SNEGSKA (reference sequence). The CDR3 region has the DNA TGCTGTGCTAGAGAAAGGAACAGGGGGGTAACCGGGGAGCTGTTTTTT. This codes for CCARERNRGVTGELFF.

This clonotype was seen a few times. This chain uses TRBV19 with TRBJ1-5; D possibly corresponds to TRBD1 (5 bases). Trimming removed 7 bases at V and 4 bases at J, with 23 bases between. The germline gives CDR1 LNHDA, CDR2 SQIVND (reference sequence). This CDR3 spans 17 amino acids. In nucleotides, the CDR3 is TGTGCCAGTACCCCGCAGAGCTCGGGACGGATAAATCAGCCCCAGCATTTT. Its protein is CASTPQSSGRINQPQHF.

This clonotype has ten or more counts. This sequence joins TRBV6-5 and TRBJ1-1; the D is unclear. CDR1 is MNHEY, CDR2 SVGAGI, per germline. V lost 2 bases to trimming and J lost 3 bases, with 10 bases between them. This CDR3 spans 14 amino acids. As DNA, the CDR3 is TGTGCCAGCAGTTACGCCGGAGACGACACTGAAGCTTTCTTT. Amino acid sequence: CASSYAGDDTEAFF.

Written as DNA, the CDR3 is TGTGCCAGCAGCCTTACCCGGACGGGCCAAGAGACCCAGTTCTTC. Translating it yields CASSLTRTGQETQFF. The V gene is TRBV7-8, the J gene TRBJ2-5, with D hard to call. The J call may be wrong; the DNA end is better matched by TRBJ2-1. Looked up from germline, CDR1 is SGHVS and CDR2 is FQNEAQ. The CDR3 is made up of 15 amino acids.

This clonotype was counted a few times. The J gene is TRBJ2-3, the V gene TRBV5-1, with 16 bases fitting TRBD2. Trimming removed 5 bases from V and 2 bases from J; junction bases left unmatched: 8. From germline, CDR1 is SGHRS and CDR2 YFSETQ. The CDR3 has 18 residues. CDR3 nucleotide sequence: TGCGCCAGCAGTTCGGGACTAGCGGGGGGGCCTAACACAGATACGCAGTATTTT. This encodes CASSSGLAGGPNTDTQYF.

This clonotype was observed many times. The V and J genes are TRBV4-2 and TRBJ1-2; weak D call: TRBD1 (6 bases). The V end lost 6 bases, the J end lost 4 bases, and 24 bases lay between the germline ends. From germline, CDR1 is LGHNA and CDR2 YNFKEQ. The CDR3 is 17 residues long. The CDR3 region has the DNA TGTGCCAGCAGTCCAATCGCCGGGGGCGCGAAGAGCTATGGCTACACCTTC. It specifies CASSPIAGGAKSYGYTF.

The V gene is TRBV6-7, the J gene TRBJ2-5, with D possibly being TRBD2 (5 bases). TRBV6-7 is reported as an ORF; its role is uncertain. This CDR3 is built from 11 residues. Trimming took 2 bases from V and 7 from J, leaving 5 bases between them. The CDR3 reads CASSYAGTQYF. The DNA for the CDR3 is TGTGCCAGCAGTTACGCGGGGACCCAGTACTTC.

The chain is built from TRBV27 and TRBJ2-7; tentative D call: TRBD2 (6 bases). Per the germline V gene, CDR1 is MNHEY and CDR2 is SMNVEV (reference sequence). V was clipped by 5 bases and J by 0 bases, with 11 bases between them. This CDR3 is built from 14 residues. CDR3 sequence (DNA): TGTGCCAGCAGTCTAAAGGACTACTCCTACGAGCAGTACTTC. The encoded protein is CASSLKDYSYEQYF.

The chain uses TRBV6-2 or TRBV6-3 and TRBJ1-5; D not resolved. This CDR3 comprises 14 residues. The V and J ends lost 1 base and 1 base respectively, with 5 bases between them. Germline assignment: CDR1 MNHEY and CDR2 SVGEGT. DNA for the CDR3: TGTGCCAGCAGTTACTTACGGAGCAATCAGCCCCAGCATTTT. Its protein product is CASSYLRSNQPQHF.

The table lists this clonotype with a few counts. This chain links TRBV4-3 with TRBJ2-7, with a tentative D call TRBD2 (6 bases). Germline CDR1 is LGHNA and CDR2 is YSLEER. Trimming took 0 bases from V and 6 from J, leaving 15 bases between them. The CDR3 has 15 residues. In DNA form, the CDR3 reads TGCGCCAGCAGCCAAGACGGGGACTTCGCGGGCGAGCAGTACTTC. This gives the protein CASSQDGDFAGEQYF.

This clonotype was observed a single time. The chain uses TRBV30 and TRBJ2-5; D is perhaps TRBD1 (6 bases). From germline, CDR1 is GTSNPN and CDR2 SVGIG (reference sequence). V gave up 1 base and J gave up 5 bases, with 17 bases separating them. The CDR3 spans 15 residues. CDR3 in amino acids: CAWSDPRRGSETQYF. CDR3 coding DNA: TGTGCCTGGAGTGACCCCCGTAGGGGGTCGGAGACCCAGTACTTC.

This clonotype showed up just a few times. V gene TRBV3-1 combines with J gene TRBJ2-7; D gene unclear. The CDR3 has 13 residues. Germline V gives CDR1 LGHDT, CDR2 YNNKEL (reference sequence). Trimming removed 3 bases at V and 0 bases at J, with 6 bases between. In nucleotides, the CDR3 is TGTGCCAGCAGCCAGAGGAGCTCCTACGAGCAGTACTTC. Translated, it gives CASSQRSSYEQYF.

Ten or more counts support this clonotype. The J gene is TRBJ2-2, the V gene TRBV10-3; TRBD2 matches 10 bases. The CDR3 contains 14 residues. Germline-derived CDR1 and CDR2 are ENHRY and SYGVKD. J gave up 1 base and V 7 bases, and 0 bases lay outside the gene matches. The CDR3 DNA reads TGTGCCATCAAGCGGGGGGGGAACACCGGGGAGCTGTTTTTT. It yields the protein CAIKRGGNTGELFF.

The rearrangement links TRBV3-1 to TRBJ2-1; 8 nucleotides align to TRBD2. Germline V CDR1 and CDR2: LGHDT, YNNKEL (reference sequence). The V segment lost 3 bases and the J segment 7 bases; nucleotides outside the gene matches: 5. This CDR3 contains 14 residues. The CDR3 protein is CASSQWTSNNEQFF. The CDR3 nucleotides are TGTGCCAGCAGCCAGTGGACTAGCAATAATGAGCAGTTCTTC.

This clonotype was recorded many times. J is TRBJ2-2 and V is TRBV4-3, with TRBD1 matching 7 bases. The CDR3 totals 16 residues. The ends lost 4 bases at V and 0 bases at J; junction bases unmatched: 5. Germline V lookup: CDR1 LGHNA, CDR2 YSLEER. The CDR3 sequence is CASSLWDRANTGELFF. The CDR3 DNA sequence: TGCGCCAGCAGCCTGTGGGACAGAGCGAACACCGGGGAGCTGTTTTTT.